This T cell receptor beta chain comes out of a study of control samples from healthy donors and cancer patients. V lost 4 bases and J lost 7; bases outside the gene matches: 6. CDR1 SGHTA and CDR2 FQGNSA come from the germline V gene. The CDR3 length is 15 residues. Libraries were prepared by immunoSEQ multiplex PCR; TCRdb keeps only in-frame clonotypes and omits some of them. Altogether just over 150,000 clones are present, around nine tenths being singletons, with the ten largest covering about 12%. The rearrangement links TRBV7-2 to TRBJ2-5, with 13 positions matching TRBD2. The clonotype originates from a man between 25 and 39 years old in good health. Sequencing was carried out using blood. The CDR3 DNA follows: TGTGCCAGCAGCTCCGGACTAGCGGGAGTTGTGACCCAGTACTTC. Its translation: CASSSGLAGVVTQYF.